The present entry profiles one T cell receptor beta chain with its context. This clone appeared once. Its binding antigen is unknown. Base qualities are not recorded, but no much larger clone differs from it by a single base. Library method: the immunoSEQ multiplex PCR assay. TCRdb took this table from immuneACCESS and kept in-frame rearrangements with V and J called. Such tables lack part of the clones; where checked against another copy, unresolved V genes explain under half of the gap, and the rest is unexplained. Within this sample are some 96,000 clones, with 85% to 95% of them counted one time only. The ten largest clones represent approximately 7.6% of the sample. The entry originates in a study of control samples from healthy donors and cancer patients (dated by TCRdb to about 2020). Reading the germline V gene gives CDR1 SQVTM and CDR2 ANQGSEA. Including the terminal cysteine and phenylalanine, the CDR3 comprises 15 residues. Of the read, only the CDR3 DNA is kept; its 45 bases are in frame from base 1. Compared with germline, V lacks 5 bases and J lacks 8 bases; bases without a gene match: 8.

The V and J segments used are TRBV29-1 and TRBJ2-1; TRBD2 fits 14 bases in the junction. The sequence came from a man aged 18 to 35 in good health. Material: blood. DNA sequence: TGCAGCGTTCGAAAGGGACTAGCGGGAGCATATGAGCAGTTCTTC. This encodes CSVRKGLAGAYEQFF.